The T cell receptor (beta chain) described here comes from a study of T cells in Graves' hyperthyroidism and ophthalmopathy. It was RNA transcripts that yielded the amplified TCR beta CDR3 regions. With the HTBI primer set, the TCR CDR3 went through a first round of RT-PCR. TCRdb redid the calling of the multiplex PCR reads with MiXCR, one entry per CDR3 protein. The repertoire holds 400,000 to 500,000 distinct CDR3 sequences, with roughly 13% as singletons. This clonotype was seen repeatedly, ten times or more. V lost 5 bases and J lost 0, with 14 bases in between. The CDR3 is made up of 15 amino acids. Germline V gene lookup returns CDR1 SGHTA and CDR2 FQGNSA.

V gene TRBV7-2 combines with J gene TRBJ2-7; the D is unclear. The sequence derives from a woman aged 18-35 years with Graves' hyperthyroidism. The sample was blood. The CDR3 reads CASSRDIGYSYEQYF. Written as DNA, the CDR3 is TGTGCCAGCAGCCGTGACATAGGCTACTCCTACGAGCAGTACTTC.